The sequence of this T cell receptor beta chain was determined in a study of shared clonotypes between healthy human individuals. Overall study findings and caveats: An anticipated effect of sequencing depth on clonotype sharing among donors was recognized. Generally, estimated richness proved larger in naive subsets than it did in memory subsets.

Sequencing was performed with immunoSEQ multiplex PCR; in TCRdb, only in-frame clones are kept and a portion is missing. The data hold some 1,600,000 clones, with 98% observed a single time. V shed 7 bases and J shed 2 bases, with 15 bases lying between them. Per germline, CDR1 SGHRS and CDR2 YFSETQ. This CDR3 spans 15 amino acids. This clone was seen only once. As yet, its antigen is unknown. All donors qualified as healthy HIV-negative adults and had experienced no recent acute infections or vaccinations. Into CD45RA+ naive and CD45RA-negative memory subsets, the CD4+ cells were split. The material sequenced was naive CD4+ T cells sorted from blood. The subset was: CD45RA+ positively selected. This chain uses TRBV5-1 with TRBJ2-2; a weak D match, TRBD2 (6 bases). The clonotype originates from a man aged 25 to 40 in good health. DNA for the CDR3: TGCGCCAGCCTCGGTGGGGCGGGAAACACCGGGGAGCTGTTTTTT. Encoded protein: CASLGGAGNTGELFF.